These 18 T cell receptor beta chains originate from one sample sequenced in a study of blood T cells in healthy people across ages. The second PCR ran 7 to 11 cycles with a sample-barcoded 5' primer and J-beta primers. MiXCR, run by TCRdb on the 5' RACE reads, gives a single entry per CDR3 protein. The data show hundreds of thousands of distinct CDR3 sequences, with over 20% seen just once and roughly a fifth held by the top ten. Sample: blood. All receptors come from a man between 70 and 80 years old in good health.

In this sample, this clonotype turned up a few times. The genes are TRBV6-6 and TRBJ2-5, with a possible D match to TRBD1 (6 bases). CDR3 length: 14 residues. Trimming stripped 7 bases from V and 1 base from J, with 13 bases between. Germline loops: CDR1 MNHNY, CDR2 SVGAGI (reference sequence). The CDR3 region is CASKLTGSQETQYF. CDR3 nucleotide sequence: TGTGCCAGCAAACTGACAGGTTCCCAAGAGACCCAGTACTTC.

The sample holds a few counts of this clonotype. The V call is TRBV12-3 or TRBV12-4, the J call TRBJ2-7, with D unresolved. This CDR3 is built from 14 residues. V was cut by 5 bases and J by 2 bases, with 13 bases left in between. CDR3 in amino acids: CASSPIPPPYEQYF. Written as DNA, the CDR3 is TGTGCCAGCAGTCCTATTCCACCACCCTACGAGCAGTACTTC.

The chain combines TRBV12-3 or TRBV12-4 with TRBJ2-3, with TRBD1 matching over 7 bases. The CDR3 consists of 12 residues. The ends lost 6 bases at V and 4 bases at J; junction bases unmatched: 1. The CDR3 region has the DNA TGTGCCAGCAGAAGGGGGCCAGATACGCAGTATTTT. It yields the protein CASRRGPDTQYF.

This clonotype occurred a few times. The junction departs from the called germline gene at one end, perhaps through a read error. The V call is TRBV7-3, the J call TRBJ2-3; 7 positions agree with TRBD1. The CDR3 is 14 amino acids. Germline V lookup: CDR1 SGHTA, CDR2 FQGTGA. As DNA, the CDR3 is TGTGCCAACAGCTTCCAGGGGGTGGGAGATACGCAGTATTTT. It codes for CANSFQGVGDTQYF.

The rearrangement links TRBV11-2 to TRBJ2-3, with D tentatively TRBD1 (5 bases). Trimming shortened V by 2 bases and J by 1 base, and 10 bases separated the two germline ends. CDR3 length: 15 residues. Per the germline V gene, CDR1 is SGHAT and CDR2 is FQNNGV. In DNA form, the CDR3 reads TGTGCCAGCAGCTTAAATCTACAGGGCACAGATACGCAGTATTTT. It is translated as CASSLNLQGTDTQYF.

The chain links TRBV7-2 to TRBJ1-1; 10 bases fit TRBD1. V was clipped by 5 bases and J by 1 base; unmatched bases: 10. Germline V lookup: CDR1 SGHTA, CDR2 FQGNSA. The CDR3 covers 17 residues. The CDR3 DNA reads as TGTGCCAGCAGCGTAACCGGGACAGGGGCCGCGAACACTGAAGCTTTCTTT. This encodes CASSVTGTGAANTEAFF.

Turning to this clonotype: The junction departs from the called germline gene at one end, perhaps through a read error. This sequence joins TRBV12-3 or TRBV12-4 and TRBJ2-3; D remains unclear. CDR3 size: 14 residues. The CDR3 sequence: CACSFSPNPDTQYF. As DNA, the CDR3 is TGTGCCTGCAGTTTCTCACCCAACCCAGACACGCAGTATTTT.

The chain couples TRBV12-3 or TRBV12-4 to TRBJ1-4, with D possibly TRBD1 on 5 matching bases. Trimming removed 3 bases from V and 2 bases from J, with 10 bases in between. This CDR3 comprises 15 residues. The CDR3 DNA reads TGTGCCAGCAGTTTTGGGGGTAGGACTAATGAAAAACTGTTTTTT. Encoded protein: CASSFGGRTNEKLFF.

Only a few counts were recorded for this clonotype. In DNA form, the CDR3 reads TGTGCCAGCAGCCGGAAAGCGTACTTC. Translated: CASSRKAYF. This sequence joins TRBV5-6 and TRBJ2-5; D is unclear. V was pared by 4 bases and J by 13 bases, with 8 bases between. The CDR3 has 9 residues. CDR1 is SGHDT, CDR2 YYEEEE, per germline.

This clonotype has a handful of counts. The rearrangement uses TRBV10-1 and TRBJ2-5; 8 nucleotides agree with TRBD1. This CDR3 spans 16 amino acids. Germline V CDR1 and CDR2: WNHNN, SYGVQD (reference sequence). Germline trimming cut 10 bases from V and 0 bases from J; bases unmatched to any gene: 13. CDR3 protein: CATFGFYRGYQETQYF. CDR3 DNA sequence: TGCGCCACTTTCGGCTTTTACAGGGGGTACCAAGAGACCCAGTACTTC.

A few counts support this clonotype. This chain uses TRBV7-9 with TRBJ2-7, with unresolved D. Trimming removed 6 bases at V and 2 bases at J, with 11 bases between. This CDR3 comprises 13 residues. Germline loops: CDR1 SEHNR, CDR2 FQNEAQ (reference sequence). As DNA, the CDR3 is TGTGCCAGCAGTAAATTAGCCGCCTACGAGCAGTACTTC. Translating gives CASSKLAAYEQYF.

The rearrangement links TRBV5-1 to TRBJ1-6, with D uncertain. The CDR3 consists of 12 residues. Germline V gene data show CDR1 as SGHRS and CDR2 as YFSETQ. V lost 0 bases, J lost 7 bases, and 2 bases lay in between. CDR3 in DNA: TGCGCCAGCAGCTTGGAGAATTCACCCCTCCACTTT. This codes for CASSLENSPLHF.

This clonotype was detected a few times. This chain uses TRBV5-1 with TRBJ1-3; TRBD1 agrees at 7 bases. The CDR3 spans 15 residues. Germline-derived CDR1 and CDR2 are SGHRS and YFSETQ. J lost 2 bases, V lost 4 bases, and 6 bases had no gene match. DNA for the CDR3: TGCGCCAGCAGCCCGACAGGGAGTGCTGGAAACACCATATATTTT. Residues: CASSPTGSAGNTIYF.

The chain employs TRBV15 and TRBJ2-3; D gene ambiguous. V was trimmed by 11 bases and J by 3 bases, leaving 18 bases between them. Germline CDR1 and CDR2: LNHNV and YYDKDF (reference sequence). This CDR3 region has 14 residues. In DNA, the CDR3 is TGTGCCTCGAGCCATCCGGCAATTACAGATACGCAGTATTTT. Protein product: CASSHPAITDTQYF.

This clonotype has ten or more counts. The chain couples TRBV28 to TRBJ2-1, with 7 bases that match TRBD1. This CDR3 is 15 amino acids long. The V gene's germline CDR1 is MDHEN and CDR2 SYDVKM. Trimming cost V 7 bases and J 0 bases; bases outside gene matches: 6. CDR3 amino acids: CASTATGHSYNEQFF. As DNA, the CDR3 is TGTGCCAGCACCGCGACAGGGCACTCCTACAATGAGCAGTTCTTC.

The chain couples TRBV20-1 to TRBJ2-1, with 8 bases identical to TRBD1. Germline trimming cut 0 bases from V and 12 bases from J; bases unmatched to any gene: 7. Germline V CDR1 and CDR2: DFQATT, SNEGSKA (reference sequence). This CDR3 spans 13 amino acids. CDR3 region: CSAREWTGNVQFF. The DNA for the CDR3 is TGCAGTGCTAGAGAGTGGACAGGGAACGTGCAGTTCTTC.

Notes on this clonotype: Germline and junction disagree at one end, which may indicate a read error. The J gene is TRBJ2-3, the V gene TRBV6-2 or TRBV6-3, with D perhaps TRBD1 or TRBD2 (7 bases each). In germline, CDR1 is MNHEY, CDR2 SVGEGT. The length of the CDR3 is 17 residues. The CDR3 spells CASRLLQGPTSTGTQYF. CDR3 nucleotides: TGTGCCAGCAGACTATTACAGGGGCCGACTAGCACAGGTACGCAGTATTTT.

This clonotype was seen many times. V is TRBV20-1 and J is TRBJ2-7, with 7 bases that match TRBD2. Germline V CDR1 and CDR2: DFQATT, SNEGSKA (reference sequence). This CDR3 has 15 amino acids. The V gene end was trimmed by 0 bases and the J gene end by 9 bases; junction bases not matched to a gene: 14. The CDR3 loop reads CSARDKPSGAGGQYF. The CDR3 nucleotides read TGCAGTGCTAGAGATAAGCCCAGCGGGGCCGGAGGGCAGTACTTC.